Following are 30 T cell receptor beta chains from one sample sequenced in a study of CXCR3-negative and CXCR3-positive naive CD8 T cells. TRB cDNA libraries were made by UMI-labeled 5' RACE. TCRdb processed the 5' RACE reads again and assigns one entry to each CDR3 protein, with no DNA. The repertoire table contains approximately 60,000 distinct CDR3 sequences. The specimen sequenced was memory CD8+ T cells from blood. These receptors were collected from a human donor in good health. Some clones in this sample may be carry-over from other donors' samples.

The CDR3 protein is CAISEITGDTEAFF. The J gene is TRBJ1-1, the V gene TRBV10-3; TCRdb gives TRBD1 as the D gene, but with no DNA this cannot be confirmed. Germline CDR1 ENHRY, CDR2 SYGVKD. The CDR3 has 14 residues.

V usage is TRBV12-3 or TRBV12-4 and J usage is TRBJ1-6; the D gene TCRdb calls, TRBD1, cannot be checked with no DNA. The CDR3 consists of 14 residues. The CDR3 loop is CASSLGAYNSPLHF.

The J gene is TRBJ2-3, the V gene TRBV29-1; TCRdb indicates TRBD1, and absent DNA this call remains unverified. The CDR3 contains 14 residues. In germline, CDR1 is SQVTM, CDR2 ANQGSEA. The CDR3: CSVGNRGLSDTQYF.

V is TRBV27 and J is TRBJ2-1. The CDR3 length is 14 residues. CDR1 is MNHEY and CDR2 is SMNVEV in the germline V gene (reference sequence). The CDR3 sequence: CASSFSSYYNEQFF.

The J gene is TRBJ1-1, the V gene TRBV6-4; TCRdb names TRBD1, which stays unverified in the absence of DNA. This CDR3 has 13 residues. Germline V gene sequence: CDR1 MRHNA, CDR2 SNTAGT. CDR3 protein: CASSERENTEAFF.

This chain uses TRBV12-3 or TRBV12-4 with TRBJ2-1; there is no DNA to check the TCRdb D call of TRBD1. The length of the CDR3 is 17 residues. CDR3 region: CASSSSQRPGAGGEQFF.

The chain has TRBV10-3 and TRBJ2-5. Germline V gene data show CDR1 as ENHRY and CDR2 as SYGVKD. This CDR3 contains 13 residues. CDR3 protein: CAISEEVWETQYF.

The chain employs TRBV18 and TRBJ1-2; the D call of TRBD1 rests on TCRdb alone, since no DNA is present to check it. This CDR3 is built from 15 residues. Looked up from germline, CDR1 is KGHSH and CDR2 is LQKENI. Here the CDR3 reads CASSPPRGQGGGYTF.

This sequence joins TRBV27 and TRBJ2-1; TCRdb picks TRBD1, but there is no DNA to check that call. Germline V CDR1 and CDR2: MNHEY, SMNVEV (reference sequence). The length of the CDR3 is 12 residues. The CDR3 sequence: CASKAGGNEQFF.

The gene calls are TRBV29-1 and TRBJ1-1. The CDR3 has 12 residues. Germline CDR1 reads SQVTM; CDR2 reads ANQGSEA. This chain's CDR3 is CSVESINTEAFF.

CDR3: CASSLREDFTDTQYF. V is TRBV7-9 and J is TRBJ2-3; TCRdb reports TRBD2, a call that lacks DNA to check it against. CDR1 is SEHNR and CDR2 is FQNEAQ in the germline V gene (reference sequence). CDR3 size: 15 residues.

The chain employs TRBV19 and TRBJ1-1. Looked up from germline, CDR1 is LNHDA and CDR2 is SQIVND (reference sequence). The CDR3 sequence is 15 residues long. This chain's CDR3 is CASSRSAFLNTEAFF.

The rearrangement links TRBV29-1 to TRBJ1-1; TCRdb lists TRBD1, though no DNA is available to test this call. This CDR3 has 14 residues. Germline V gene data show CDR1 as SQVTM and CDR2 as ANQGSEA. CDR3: CSSTGGLLNTEAFF.

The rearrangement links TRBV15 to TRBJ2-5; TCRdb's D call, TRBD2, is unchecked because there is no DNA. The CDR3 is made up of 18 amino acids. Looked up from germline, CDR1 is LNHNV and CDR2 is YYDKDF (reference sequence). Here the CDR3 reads CATSREILAGGLQETQYF.

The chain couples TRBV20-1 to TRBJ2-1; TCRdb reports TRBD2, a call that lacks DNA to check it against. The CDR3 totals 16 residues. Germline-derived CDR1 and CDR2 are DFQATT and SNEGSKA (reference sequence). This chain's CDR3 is CSARELAGQSYNEQFF.

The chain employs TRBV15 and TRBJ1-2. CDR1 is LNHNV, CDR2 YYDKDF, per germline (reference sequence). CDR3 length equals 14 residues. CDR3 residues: CATSRDRFTYGYTF.

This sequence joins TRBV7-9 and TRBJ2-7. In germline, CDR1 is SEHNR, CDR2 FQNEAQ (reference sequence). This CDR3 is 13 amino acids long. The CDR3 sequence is CASSLAVTYEQYF. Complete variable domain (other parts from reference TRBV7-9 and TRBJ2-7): DTGVSQNPRHKITKRGQNVTFRCDPISEHNRLYWYRQTLGQGPEFLTYFQNEAQLEKSRLLSDRFSAERPKGSFSTLEIQRTEQGDSAMYLCASSLAVTYEQYFGPGTRLTVT.

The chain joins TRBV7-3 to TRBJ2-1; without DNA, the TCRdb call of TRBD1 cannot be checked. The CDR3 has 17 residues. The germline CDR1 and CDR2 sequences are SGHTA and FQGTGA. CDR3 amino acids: CASSLSPGGGAYNEQFF.

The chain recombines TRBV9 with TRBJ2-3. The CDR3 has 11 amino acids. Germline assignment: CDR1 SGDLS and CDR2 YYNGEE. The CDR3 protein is CASSDTDTQYF. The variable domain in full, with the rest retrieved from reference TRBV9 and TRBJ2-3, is DSGVTQTPKHLITATGQRVTLRCSPRSGDLSVYWYQQSLDQGLQFLIQYYNGEERAKGNILERFSAQQFPDLHSELNLSSLELGDSALYFCASSDTDTQYFGPGTRLTVL.

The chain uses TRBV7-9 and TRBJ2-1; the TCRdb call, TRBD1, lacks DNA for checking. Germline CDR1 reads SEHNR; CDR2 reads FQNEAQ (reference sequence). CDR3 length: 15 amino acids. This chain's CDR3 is CASSPTLGGADEQFF.

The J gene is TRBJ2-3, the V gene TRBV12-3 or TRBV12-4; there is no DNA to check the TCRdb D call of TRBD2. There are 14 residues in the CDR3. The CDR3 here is CASSPAGSPDTQYF.

The CDR3 region is CSARFSGGVLETQYF. The rearrangement joins TRBV20-1 to TRBJ2-5; TCRdb's D call of TRBD2 is untestable without DNA. CDR3 size: 15 residues. The germline CDR1 and CDR2 sequences are DFQATT and SNEGSKA (reference sequence).

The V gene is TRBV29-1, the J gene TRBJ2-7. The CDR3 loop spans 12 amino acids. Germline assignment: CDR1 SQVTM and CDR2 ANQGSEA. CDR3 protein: CSVEYFSGEQYF.

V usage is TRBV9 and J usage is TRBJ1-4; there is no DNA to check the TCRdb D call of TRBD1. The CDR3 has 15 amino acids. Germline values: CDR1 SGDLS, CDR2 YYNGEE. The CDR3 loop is CASSEVSRGNEKLFF. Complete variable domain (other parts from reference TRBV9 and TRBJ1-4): DSGVTQTPKHLITATGQRVTLRCSPRSGDLSVYWYQQSLDQGLQFLIQYYNGEERAKGNILERFSAQQFPDLHSELNLSSLELGDSALYFCASSEVSRGNEKLFFGSGTQLSVL.

The CDR3 spells CASSPLGQGLSYEQYF. This chain connects TRBV6-5 to TRBJ2-7; with no DNA, the TCRdb D assignment of TRBD1 cannot be verified. This CDR3 contains 16 residues. Germline V CDR1 and CDR2: MNHEY, SVGAGI.

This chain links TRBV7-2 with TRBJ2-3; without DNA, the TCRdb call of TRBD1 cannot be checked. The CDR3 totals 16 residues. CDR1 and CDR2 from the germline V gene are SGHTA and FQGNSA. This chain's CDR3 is CASSLGGGRWADTQYF. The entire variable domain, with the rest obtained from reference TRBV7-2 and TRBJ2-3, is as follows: GAGVSQSPSNKVTEKGKDVELRCDPISGHTALYWYRQSLGQGLEFLIYFQGNSAPDKSGLPSDRFSAERTGGSVSTLTIQRTQQEDSAVYLCASSLGGGRWADTQYFGPGTRLTVL.

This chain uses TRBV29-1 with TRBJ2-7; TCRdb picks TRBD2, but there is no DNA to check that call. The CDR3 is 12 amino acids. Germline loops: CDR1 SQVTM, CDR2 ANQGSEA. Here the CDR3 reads CSVESGEVEQYF.

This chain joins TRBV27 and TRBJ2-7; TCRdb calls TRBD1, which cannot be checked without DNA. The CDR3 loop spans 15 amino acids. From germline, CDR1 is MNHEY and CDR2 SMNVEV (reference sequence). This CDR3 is CASSLRWGPNYEQYF.

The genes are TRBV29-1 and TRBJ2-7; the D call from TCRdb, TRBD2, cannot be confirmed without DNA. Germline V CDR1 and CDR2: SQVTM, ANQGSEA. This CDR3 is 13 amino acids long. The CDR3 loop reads CSAATSGSYEQYF.

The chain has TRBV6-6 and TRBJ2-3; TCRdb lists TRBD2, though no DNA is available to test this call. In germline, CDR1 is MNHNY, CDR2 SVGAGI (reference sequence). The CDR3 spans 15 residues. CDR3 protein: CASSSSGGAADTQYF.